The 18 T cell receptor beta chains below were found in one sample sequenced in a study of shared clonotypes between healthy human individuals. Here immunoSEQ multiplex PCR was the method, and the copy in TCRdb shows in-frame clones only, minus some. The table includes hundreds of thousands of clones, about 96% detected once. The sample taken for sequencing was naive CD4+ T cells sorted from blood. The subset is: CD45RA+ positively selected. The receptors were sampled from a woman in her thirties in good health.

The rearrangement uses TRBV10-1 and TRBJ1-1; 12 positions match TRBD1. Losses at the gene ends were 2 bases for V and 9 bases for J; bases not matched to a gene: 13. Germline CDR1 and CDR2: WNHNN and SYGVQD (reference sequence). This CDR3 region has 17 residues. DNA for the CDR3: TGCGCCAGCAGTGAGCATTACGTCCCGGGACAGGGGGCAAAAGCTTTCTTT. Protein sequence: CASSEHYVPGQGAKAFF.

The CDR3 reads CASSRSGVIYVADTQYF. CDR3 sequence (DNA): TGCGCCAGCAGCCGGTCGGGAGTGATTTATGTCGCAGATACGCAGTATTTT. The V and J genes are TRBV4-1 and TRBJ2-3; a possible D gene is TRBD2 (6 bases). CDR1 is MGHRA and CDR2 is YSYEKL in the germline V gene. V lost 4 bases, J lost 4 bases, and 21 bases lay in between. This CDR3 comprises 17 residues.

A single count supports this clone. This specimen includes other DNA sequences encoding the same CDR3. This chain uses TRBV18 with TRBJ2-7, with TRBD1 identical over 7 bases. Germline loops: CDR1 KGHSH, CDR2 LQKENI. The CDR3 loop spans 14 amino acids. J gave up 2 bases and V 3 bases, and 4 bases lay outside the gene matches. CDR3 DNA sequence: TGTGCCAGCTCACCTGGGACAGACCCCTACGAGCAGTACTTC. Encoded protein: CASSPGTDPYEQYF. Full variable domain (rest looked up from reference TRBV18 and TRBJ2-7): NAGVMQNPRHLVRRRGQEARLRCSPMKGHSHVYWYRQLPEEGLKFMVYLQKENIIDESGMPKERFSAEFPKEGPSILRIQQVVRGDSAAYFCASSPGTDPYEQYFGPGTRLTVT.

This clone was found once. The chain is built from TRBV6-1 and TRBJ2-7; D uncertain. The CDR3 consists of 12 residues. Per the germline V gene, CDR1 is MNHNS and CDR2 is SASEGT. Trimming removed 5 bases at V and 0 bases at J, with 5 bases between. CDR3 coding DNA: TGTGCCAGCAGTAGGGTCTCCTACGAGCAGTACTTC. Its protein product is CASSRVSYEQYF.

The rearrangement joins TRBV11-2 to TRBJ2-7, with D possibly called TRBD1 or TRBD2 (5 bases each). This CDR3 has 15 residues. Trimming pared 5 bases from V and 2 bases from J, leaving 16 bases between. Germline CDR1 reads SGHAT; CDR2 reads FQNNGV. This chain's CDR3 is CASSRYRDPTYEQYF. CDR3 in DNA: TGTGCCAGCAGCCGCTACCGGGACCCAACCTACGAGCAGTACTTC. Supplemented by reference TRBV11-2 and TRBJ2-7, the full variable domain reads EAGVAQSPRYKIIEKRQSVAFWCNPISGHATLYWYQQILGQGPKLLIQFQNNGVVDDSQLPKDRFSAERLKGVDSTLKIQPAKLEDSAVYLCASSRYRDPTYEQYFGPGTRLTVT.

This clone has a single count. V usage is TRBV4-1 and J usage is TRBJ2-7; TRBD2 might be the D (6 bases). The CDR3 is made up of 15 amino acids. The V end lost 2 bases, the J end lost 4 bases, and 15 bases lay between the germline ends. CDR1 is MGHRA and CDR2 is YSYEKL in the germline V gene. Here the CDR3 reads CASSQFFSGGYEQYF. In nucleotides, the CDR3 is TGCGCCAGCAGCCAATTTTTTAGCGGAGGATACGAGCAGTACTTC.

This chain connects TRBV19 to TRBJ2-7; the match to TRBD2 covers 11 bases. With 4 bases clipped from V and 0 bases from J, the junction kept 2 bases outside the gene matches. The CDR3 runs to 15 residues. CDR1 and CDR2 (germline): LNHDA, SQIVND (reference sequence). Here the CDR3 DNA reads TGTGCCAGTAGTACGGGACTAGCGGACTCCTACGAGCAGTACTTC. This sequence encodes CASSTGLADSYEQYF. Together with reference TRBV19 and TRBJ2-7, the CDR3 gives the full variable domain: DGGITQSPKYLFRKEGQNVTLSCEQNLNHDAMYWYRQDPGQGLRLIYYSQIVNDFQKGDIAEGYSVSREKKESFPLTVTSAQKNPTAFYLCASSTGLADSYEQYFGPGTRLTVT.

V and J are TRBV15 and TRBJ2-1; 9 bases align to TRBD1. The CDR3 is made up of 16 amino acids. Germline assignment: CDR1 LNHNV and CDR2 YYDKDF (reference sequence). Germline trimming cut 8 bases from V and 7 bases from J; bases unmatched to any gene: 15. CDR3 in amino acids: CATWGGDREVINEQFF. Written as DNA, the CDR3 is TGTGCCACCTGGGGGGGGGACAGGGAGGTCATTAATGAGCAGTTCTTC.

The V gene is TRBV19, the J gene TRBJ2-7; D may match TRBD1 or TRBD2 (6 bases each). CDR3 length: 14 residues. Trimming took off 4 bases at V and 0 bases at J, with 10 bases between the two ends. The germline V gene encodes CDR1 LNHDA and CDR2 SQIVND (reference sequence). The CDR3 here is CASSTGAGSYEQYF. The CDR3 nucleotides read TGTGCCAGTAGTACGGGGGCAGGCTCCTACGAGCAGTACTTC.

This chain joins TRBV11-2 and TRBJ2-5; 13 positions match TRBD2. This CDR3 is built from 16 residues. Germline CDR1 and CDR2: SGHAT and FQNNGV. With 5 bases clipped from V and 1 base from J, the junction kept 4 bases outside the gene matches. The CDR3 protein is CASSVGTSGTQETQYF. CDR3 DNA: TGTGCCAGCAGCGTCGGGACTAGCGGGACCCAAGAGACCCAGTACTTC. The entire variable domain, with the rest obtained from reference TRBV11-2 and TRBJ2-5, is as follows: EAGVAQSPRYKIIEKRQSVAFWCNPISGHATLYWYQQILGQGPKLLIQFQNNGVVDDSQLPKDRFSAERLKGVDSTLKIQPAKLEDSAVYLCASSVGTSGTQETQYFGPGTRLLVL.

The chain links TRBV5-1 to TRBJ2-2, with 8 bases that match TRBD1. From germline, CDR1 is SGHRS and CDR2 YFSETQ. Trimming took 3 bases from V and 9 from J; bases not matched to a gene: 10. The CDR3 spans 15 residues. The CDR3 protein is CASSSSTGVKWELFF. The CDR3 DNA follows: TGCGCCAGCAGCTCTTCGACAGGGGTGAAATGGGAGCTGTTTTTT.

The J gene is TRBJ2-5, the V gene TRBV6-1; D possibly uses TRBD1 or TRBD2 (6 bases each). Germline V gene data show CDR1 as MNHNS and CDR2 as SASEGT. The V end was cut by 6 bases, the J end by 2 bases, with 10 bases between. This CDR3 comprises 13 residues. The CDR3 here is CASRQGLQETQYF. The DNA of the CDR3 is TGTGCCAGCAGACAGGGACTGCAAGAGACCCAGTACTTC.

V and J are TRBV27 and TRBJ1-2; possibly TRBD1 for D (5 bases). V lost 8 bases and J 7 bases, leaving 23 bases between the germline ends. Germline V lookup: CDR1 MNHEY, CDR2 SMNVEV (reference sequence). This CDR3 is built from 15 residues. DNA for the CDR3: TGTGCCAGCGGACACATAAGGCAGGGCCCACTTGGCTACACCTTC. Its translation is CASGHIRQGPLGYTF.

Note on this clone: The sample holds other DNA sequences that translate to the same CDR3. The rearrangement uses TRBV6-4 and TRBJ2-3; D gene unclear. In germline, CDR1 is MRHNA, CDR2 SNTAGT. This CDR3 comprises 12 residues. Trimming stripped 0 bases from V and 5 bases from J, with 3 bases between. The DNA of the CDR3 is TGTGCCAGCAGTGACTCGGGAGATACGCAGTATTTT. It yields the protein CASSDSGDTQYF.

The gene calls are TRBV4-1 and TRBJ1-5; D not certain. CDR1 is MGHRA and CDR2 is YSYEKL in the germline V gene. Trimming shortened V by 5 bases and J by 0 bases, and 11 bases separated the two germline ends. This CDR3 is 15 amino acids long. The CDR3 DNA is TGCGCCAGCAGCTCGCTAGGAAATAGCAATCAGCCCCAGCATTTT. It specifies CASSSLGNSNQPQHF.

The J gene is TRBJ1-2, the V gene TRBV6-5; D possibly corresponds to TRBD1 (5 bases). The CDR3 length is 13 residues. With 2 bases removed from V and 8 bases from J, the gap between germline ends came to 12 bases. The germline CDR1 and CDR2 sequences are MNHEY and SVGAGI. CDR3 sequence (DNA): TGTGCCAGCAGTTACGGGGCAGGGAGAGGCTACACCTTC. It yields the protein CASSYGAGRGYTF.

The chain uses TRBV14 and TRBJ1-2; tentative D call: TRBD1 (6 bases). The CDR3 contains 14 residues. Germline V lookup: CDR1 SGHDN, CDR2 FVKESK. Trimming removed 4 bases at V and 5 bases at J, with 14 bases between. CDR3 nucleotides: TGTGCCAGCAGCCGGGCAGGGGACGGTTATGGCTACACCTTC. Protein: CASSRAGDGYGYTF.

This clone is a singleton in its sample. The chain couples TRBV11-3 to TRBJ2-2; 12 bases map to TRBD2. This CDR3 contains 18 residues. The V segment lost 1 base and the J segment 3 bases; nucleotides outside the gene matches: 6. The germline V gene encodes CDR1 SGHNT and CDR2 YENEEA. CDR3 DNA: TGTGCCAGCAGCTTAGCCACTGCTAGCGGGGGGGACACCGGGGAGCTGTTTTTT. It specifies CASSLATASGGDTGELFF.